The source of this T cell receptor (beta chain) is a study of Graves' ophthalmopathy and Graves' hyperthyroidism. Amplified material comprised TCR beta CDR3 regions derived from RNA transcripts. Following a first-round RT-PCR that used HTBI primers, a second-round multiplex PCR was carried out. Via MiXCR, TCRdb re-called the multiplex PCR reads, giving one row per CDR3 protein. The profile shows around 1,000,000 distinct CDR3 sequences, roughly 35% of them singletons. Per the germline V gene, CDR1 is ENHRY and CDR2 is SYGVKD. The CDR3 has 15 residues. V gave up 10 bases and J gave up 2 bases; unmatched junction bases: 8.

Sequencing was done on a sample of peripheral blood or thyroid tissue (not recorded which). This receptor was identified in an adult man with Graves' hyperthyroidism. The chain employs TRBV10-3 and TRBJ2-7, with TRBD2 identical over 13 bases. The CDR3 DNA sequence: TGTGCCAGCAGGCATGGACTAGCGGGAGCCTACGAGCAGTACTTC. Protein: CASRHGLAGAYEQYF.